The rows below give T cell receptor beta chains drawn from one sample of a study of blood T cell repertoires in COVID-19. Profiling relied on immunoSEQ multiplex PCR, and the TCRdb table lists in-frame clones only, not all of them. Altogether approximately 260,000 clones are present, 70% to 90% being singletons, with the ten largest covering 11%. The sequenced sample was peripheral blood. Receptor source: a woman in her sixties or seventies with acute or convalescent COVID-19. Each CDR3 is given with its conserved first and last residue. Each record gives: V gene, clone size, D gene, J gene, CDR3 protein, CDR3 DNA. D genes are given only for firm matches. Clone size, where shown, is once, few, many, or a class for clones that have expanded.

TRBV25-1	NA	TRBD1	TRBJ1-6	CASSEYMNRGLAPLHF	TGTGCCAGCAGTGAATATATGAACAGGGGGCTGGCACCCCTCCACTTT
TRBV2	NA	NA	TRBJ1-3	CASSDISGNTIYF	TGTGCCAGCAGTGATATCTCTGGAAACACCATATATTTT
TRBV11-2	NA	NA	TRBJ1-2	CASSPGARYGYTF	TGTGCCAGCAGCCCAGGGGCTCGGTATGGCTACACCTTC
TRBV2	NA	NA	TRBJ1-2	CASNPTQGVKGYTF	TGTGCCAGCAACCCAACGCAGGGCGTAAAGGGCTACACCTTC
TRBV6-5	NA	NA	TRBJ1-1	CASSRGENTEAFF	TGTGCCAGCTCCCGGGGGGAGAACACTGAAGCTTTCTTT
TRBV7-8	NA	NA	TRBJ1-6	CASSLRGQVGSPLHF	TGTGCCAGCAGCTTGAGAGGACAAGTTGGTTCACCCCTCCACTTT
TRBV7-2	NA	NA	TRBJ2-2	CASSARGYTGELFF	TGTGCCAGCAGCGCCCGAGGCTACACCGGGGAGCTGTTTTTT
TRBV5-6	NA	TRBD1	TRBJ1-5	CASSLPGQGSSEPQHF	TGTGCCAGCAGCCTACCGGGACAGGGTTCATCTGAGCCCCAGCATTTT
TRBV10-3	NA	TRBD2	TRBJ2-3	CATSDGSGGAGDTQYF	TGTGCCACCTCCGATGGGAGCGGGGGGGCAGGAGATACGCAGTATTTT
TRBV3-1/TRBV3-2	NA	NA	TRBJ1-5	CASSQGYVASNQPQHF	TGTGCCAGCAGCCAAGGGTATGTGGCAAGCAATCAGCCCCAGCATTTT
TRBV20-1	NA	NA	TRBJ2-5	CSVSFVETQYF	TGCAGTGTTAGCTTTGTGGAGACCCAGTACTTC
TRBV2	once	TRBD1	TRBJ1-1	CAGRGTGPAEAFF	TGTGCCGGGAGGGGGACAGGGCCGGCTGAAGCTTTCTTT
TRBV4-2	NA	TRBD1	TRBJ2-2	CASRTGAGELFF	TGTGCCAGCAGAACAGGGGCCGGGGAGCTGTTTTTT
TRBV2	NA	NA	TRBJ2-7	CASSETRDITYEQYF	TGTGCCAGCAGTGAAACCAGGGACATCACCTACGAGCAGTACTTC
TRBV19	NA	NA	TRBJ1-2	CASTPWSSRGYTF	TGTGCCAGTACCCCATGGAGCTCTCGGGGCTACACCTTC
TRBV3-1/TRBV3-2	NA	NA	TRBJ1-2	CASSQAAGSYGYTF	TGTGCCAGCAGCCAAGCGGCGGGAAGCTATGGCTACACCTTC
TRBV5-6	NA	NA	TRBJ2-7	CASSLYVRDRSTYEQYF	TGTGCCAGCAGCCTGTACGTGCGGGACAGAAGTACCTACGAGCAGTACTTC
TRBV10-3	NA	NA	TRBJ2-5	CAISDGVTQYF	TGTGCCATCAGTGACGGGGTGACCCAGTACTTC
TRBV15	NA	TRBD1	TRBJ2-1	CATSREQGGYNEQFF	TGTGCCACCAGCAGAGAACAGGGGGGCTACAATGAGCAGTTCTTC
TRBV29-1	NA	NA	TRBJ2-2	CSAAGRGHTGELFF	TGCAGCGCCGCGGGCAGGGGTCACACCGGGGAGCTGTTTTTT
TRBV19	NA	NA	TRBJ2-2	CASSINGAGELFF	TGTGCCAGTAGTATTAACGGAGCCGGGGAGCTGTTTTTT
TRBV5-1	NA	NA	TRBJ1-2	CASSPGSFGDYGYTF	TGCGCCAGCAGCCCCGGGTCCTTCGGGGACTATGGCTACACCTTC
TRBV5-6	NA	NA	TRBJ2-5	CASSLAGHPLGSGTQYF	TGTGCCAGCAGCTTGGCCGGACACCCCTTAGGTTCCGGGACCCAGTACTTC
TRBV3-1/TRBV3-2	NA	NA	TRBJ2-1	CASSQPGSEQFF	TGTGCCAGCAGCCAACCGGGTTCTGAGCAGTTCTTC
TRBV11-2	NA	NA	TRBJ2-3	CASGRGNTQYF	TGTGCCAGCGGTCGGGGTAATACGCAGTATTTT
TRBV2	NA	NA	TRBJ2-5	CASSPRLGRPKYF	TGTGCCAGCAGTCCACGACTAGGTCGGCCGAAGTACTTC
TRBV15	NA	NA	TRBJ1-4	CATSRRGGGTNEKLFF	TGTGCCACCAGCAGACGTGGTGGGGGGACTAATGAAAAACTGTTTTTT
TRBV5-6	NA	NA	TRBJ2-2	CASSLRRDARGRTGELFF	TGTGCCAGCAGCTTGCGACGGGATGCGCGGGGGCGCACCGGGGAGCTGTTTTTT
TRBV18	once	NA	TRBJ1-2	CASSLNRDNYGGYTF	TGTGCCAGCTCACTAAACCGGGACAACTATGGTGGCTACACCTTC
TRBV19	NA	NA	TRBJ1-1	CASSPGGMVSDTEAFF	TGTGCCAGTAGTCCGGGAGGTATGGTGTCAGACACTGAAGCTTTCTTT
TRBV6-5	NA	NA	TRBJ2-6	CASSYSTTGANVLTF	TGTGCCAGCAGTTACTCAACAACTGGGGCCAACGTCCTGACTTTC
TRBV5-1	NA	TRBD1	TRBJ1-1	CASSAGQGLNTEAFF	TGCGCCAGCAGCGCAGGACAGGGGCTGAACACTGAAGCTTTCTTT
TRBV5-1	NA	NA	TRBJ2-2	CASSLGQGTTGELFF	TGCGCCAGCAGCTTGGGCCAGGGTACCACCGGGGAGCTGTTTTTT
TRBV6-5	once	NA	TRBJ2-2	CASSSHSPPNTGELFF	TGTGCCAGCAGTTCTCATAGTCCCCCGAACACCGGGGAGCTGTTTTTT
TRBV18	NA	NA	TRBJ2-2	CASSPQWGRTGELFF	TGTGCCAGCTCACCACAGTGGGGGCGGACCGGGGAGCTGTTTTTT
TRBV5-4	NA	TRBD1	TRBJ1-1	CASSLARYRGGTEAFF	TGTGCCAGCAGCTTGGCAAGGTACAGGGGAGGCACTGAAGCTTTCTTT
TRBV6-5	NA	TRBD2	TRBJ2-5	CATRREGGETQYF	TGTGCTACACGGCGGGAGGGTGGAGAGACCCAGTACTTC
TRBV18	NA	NA	TRBJ1-1	CASSLVGDTEAFF	TGTGCCAGCTCCTTGGTCGGTGACACTGAAGCTTTCTTT
TRBV6-6	NA	NA	TRBJ1-6	CASSPRGFDSPLHF	TGTGCCAGCAGTCCCAGGGGTTTCGACTCACCCCTCCACTTT
TRBV5-1	NA	NA	TRBJ2-7	CASSWGTAGEQYF	TGCGCCAGCAGCTGGGGGACGGCGGGGGAGCAGTACTTC
TRBV5-1	NA	TRBD1	TRBJ1-4	CASSAGQGGEKLFF	TGCGCCAGCAGCGCCGGACAGGGGGGTGAAAAACTGTTTTTT
TRBV5-5	NA	NA	TRBJ1-4	CASSRVGGEKLFF	TGTGCCAGCAGCCGTGTAGGAGGCGAAAAACTGTTTTTT
TRBV6-2/TRBV6-3	NA	TRBD2	TRBJ2-5	CASSSGLAGGTETQYF	TGTGCCAGCAGCTCAGGACTAGCGGGGGGGACTGAGACCCAGTACTTC
TRBV10-2	NA	TRBD2	TRBJ2-1	CASSGLAGGKFF	TGCGCCAGCAGTGGTCTAGCGGGGGGAAAGTTCTTC
TRBV30	NA	TRBD2	TRBJ2-3	CAWSRGVTDTQYF	TGTGCCTGGAGTCGGGGGGTCACAGATACGCAGTATTTT
TRBV19	NA	TRBD1	TRBJ2-7	CASSSNRGAAYEQYF	TGTGCCAGTAGTTCCAACAGGGGGGCCGCCTACGAGCAGTACTTC
TRBV7-9	NA	TRBD1	TRBJ2-5	CASSLGDRSSKETQYF	TGTGCCAGCAGCTTAGGGGACAGGTCATCGAAAGAGACCCAGTACTTC
TRBV10-3	once	TRBD1	TRBJ2-2	CAISRFQGANTGELFF	TGTGCCATCAGTAGGTTTCAGGGGGCGAACACCGGGGAGCTGTTTTTT
TRBV25-1	NA	NA	TRBJ1-1	CASRDSGRMNTEAFF	TGTGCCAGCAGGGACTCCGGACGGATGAACACTGAAGCTTTCTTT